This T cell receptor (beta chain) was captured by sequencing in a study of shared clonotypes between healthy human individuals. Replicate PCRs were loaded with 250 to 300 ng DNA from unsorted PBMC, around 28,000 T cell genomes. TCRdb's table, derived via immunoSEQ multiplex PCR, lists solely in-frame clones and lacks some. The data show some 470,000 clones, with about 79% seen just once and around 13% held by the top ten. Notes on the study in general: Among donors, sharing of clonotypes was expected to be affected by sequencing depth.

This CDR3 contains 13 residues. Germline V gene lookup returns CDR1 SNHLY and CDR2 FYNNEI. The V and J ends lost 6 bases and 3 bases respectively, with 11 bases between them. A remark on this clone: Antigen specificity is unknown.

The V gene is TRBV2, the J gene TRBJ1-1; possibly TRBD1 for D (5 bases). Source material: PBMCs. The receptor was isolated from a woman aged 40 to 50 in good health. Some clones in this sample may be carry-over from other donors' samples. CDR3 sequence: CASRGEADTEAFF. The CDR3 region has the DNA TGTGCCAGCAGGGGGGAGGCGGACACTGAAGCTTTCTTT.